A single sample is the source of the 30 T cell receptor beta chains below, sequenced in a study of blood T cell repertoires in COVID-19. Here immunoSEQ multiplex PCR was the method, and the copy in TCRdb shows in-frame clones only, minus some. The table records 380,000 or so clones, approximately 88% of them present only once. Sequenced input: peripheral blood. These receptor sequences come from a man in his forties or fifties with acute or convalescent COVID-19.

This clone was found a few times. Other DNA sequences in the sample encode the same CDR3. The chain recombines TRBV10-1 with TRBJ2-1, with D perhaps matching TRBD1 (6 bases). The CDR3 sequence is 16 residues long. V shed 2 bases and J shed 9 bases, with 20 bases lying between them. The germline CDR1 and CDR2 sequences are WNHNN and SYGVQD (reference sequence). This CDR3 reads CASSEGDRRMIGEQFF. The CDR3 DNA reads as TGCGCCAGCAGTGAGGGAGACAGGAGGATGATAGGTGAGCAGTTCTTC.

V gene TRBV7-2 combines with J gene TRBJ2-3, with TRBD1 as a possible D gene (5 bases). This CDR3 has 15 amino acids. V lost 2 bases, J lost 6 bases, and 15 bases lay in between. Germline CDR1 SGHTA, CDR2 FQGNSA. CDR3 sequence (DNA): TGTGCCAGCAGCTTATATAGCAGGGCCGGGGATACGCAGTATTTT. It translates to CASSLYSRAGDTQYF.

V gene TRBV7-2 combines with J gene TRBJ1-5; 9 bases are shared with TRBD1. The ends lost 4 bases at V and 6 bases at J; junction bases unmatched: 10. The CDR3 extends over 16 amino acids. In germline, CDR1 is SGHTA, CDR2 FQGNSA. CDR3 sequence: CASSSTIGTGIQPQHF. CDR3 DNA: TGTGCCAGCAGCTCCACTATTGGGACAGGGATTCAGCCCCAGCATTTT.

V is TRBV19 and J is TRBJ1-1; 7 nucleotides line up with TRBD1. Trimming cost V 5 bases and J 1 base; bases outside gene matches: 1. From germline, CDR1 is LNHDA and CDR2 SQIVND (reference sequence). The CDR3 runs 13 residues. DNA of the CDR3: TGTGCCAGTAGTTGGACAGGGAACACTGAAGCTTTCTTT. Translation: CASSWTGNTEAFF.

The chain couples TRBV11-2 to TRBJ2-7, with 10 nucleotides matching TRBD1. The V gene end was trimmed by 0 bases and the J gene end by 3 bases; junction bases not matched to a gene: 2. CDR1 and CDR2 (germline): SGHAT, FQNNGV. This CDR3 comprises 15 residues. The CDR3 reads CASSLEGQGFYEQYF. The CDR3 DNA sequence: TGTGCCAGCAGCTTAGAGGGACAGGGGTTCTACGAGCAGTACTTC.

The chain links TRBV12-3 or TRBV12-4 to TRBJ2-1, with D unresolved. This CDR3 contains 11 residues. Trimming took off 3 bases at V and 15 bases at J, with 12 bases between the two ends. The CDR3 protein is CASSFRSWLFF. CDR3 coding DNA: TGTGCCAGCAGTTTTAGGAGCTGGCTGTTCTTC.

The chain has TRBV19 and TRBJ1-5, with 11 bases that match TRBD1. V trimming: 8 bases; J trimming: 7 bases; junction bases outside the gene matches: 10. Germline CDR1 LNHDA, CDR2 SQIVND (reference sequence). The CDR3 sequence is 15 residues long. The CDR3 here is CASWDRGTSGQPQHF. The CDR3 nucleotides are TGTGCCAGTTGGGACAGGGGGACGTCAGGACAGCCCCAGCATTTT. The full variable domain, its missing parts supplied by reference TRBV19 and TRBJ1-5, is DGGITQSPKYLFRKEGQNVTLSCEQNLNHDAMYWYRQDPGQGLRLIYYSQIVNDFQKGDIAEGYSVSREKKESFPLTVTSAQKNPTAFYLCASWDRGTSGQPQHFGDGTRLSIL.

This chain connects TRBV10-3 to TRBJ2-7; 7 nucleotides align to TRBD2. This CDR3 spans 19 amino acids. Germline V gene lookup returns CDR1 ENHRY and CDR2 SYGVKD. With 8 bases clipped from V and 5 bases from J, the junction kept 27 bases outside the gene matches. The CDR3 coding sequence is TGTGCCATCGGCGTAGGGCGACTAGCCCGCCCCCTTGGAATGGACGAGCAGTACTTC. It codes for CAIGVGRLARPLGMDEQYF.

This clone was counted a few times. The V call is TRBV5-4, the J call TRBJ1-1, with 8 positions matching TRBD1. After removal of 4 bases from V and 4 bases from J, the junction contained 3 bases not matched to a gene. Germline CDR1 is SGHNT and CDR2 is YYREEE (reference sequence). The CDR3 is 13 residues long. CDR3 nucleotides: TGTGCCAGCAGCCCCGACAGGGGCACTGAAGCTTTCTTT. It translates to CASSPDRGTEAFF.

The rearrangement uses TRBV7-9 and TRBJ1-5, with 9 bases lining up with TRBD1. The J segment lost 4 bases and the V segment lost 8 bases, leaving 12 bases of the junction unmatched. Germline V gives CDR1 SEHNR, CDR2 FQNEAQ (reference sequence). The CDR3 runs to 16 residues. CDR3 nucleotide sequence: TGTGCCAGCGCATCCGCGGACAGGGGTAAGAATCAGCCCCAGCATTTT. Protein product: CASASADRGKNQPQHF.

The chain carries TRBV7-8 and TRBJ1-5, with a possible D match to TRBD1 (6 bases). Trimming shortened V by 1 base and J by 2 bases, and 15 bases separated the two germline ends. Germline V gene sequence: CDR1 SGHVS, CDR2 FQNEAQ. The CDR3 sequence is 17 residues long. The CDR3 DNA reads TGTGCCAGCAGCTTAGTACAGGGTGTATTAGGCAATCAGCCCCAGCATTTT. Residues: CASSLVQGVLGNQPQHF.

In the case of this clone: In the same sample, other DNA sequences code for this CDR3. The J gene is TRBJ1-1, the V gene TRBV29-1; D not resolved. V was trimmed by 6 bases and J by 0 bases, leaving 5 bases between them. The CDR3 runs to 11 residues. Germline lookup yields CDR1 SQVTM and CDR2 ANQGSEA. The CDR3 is CSVQVNTEAFF. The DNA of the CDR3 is TGCAGCGTCCAGGTGAACACTGAAGCTTTCTTT.

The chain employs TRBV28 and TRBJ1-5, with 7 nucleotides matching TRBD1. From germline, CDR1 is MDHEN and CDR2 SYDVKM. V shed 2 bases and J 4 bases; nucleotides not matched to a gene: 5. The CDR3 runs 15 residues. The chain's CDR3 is CASSLESRGNQPQHF. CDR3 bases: TGTGCCAGCAGTTTAGAGAGCAGGGGGAATCAGCCCCAGCATTTT.

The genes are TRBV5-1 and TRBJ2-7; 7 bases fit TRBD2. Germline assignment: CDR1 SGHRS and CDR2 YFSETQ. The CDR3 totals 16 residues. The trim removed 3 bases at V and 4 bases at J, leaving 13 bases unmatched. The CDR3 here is CASSSGRSGSGYEQYF. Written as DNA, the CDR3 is TGCGCCAGCAGCTCCGGGAGGTCGGGGAGTGGTTACGAGCAGTACTTC.

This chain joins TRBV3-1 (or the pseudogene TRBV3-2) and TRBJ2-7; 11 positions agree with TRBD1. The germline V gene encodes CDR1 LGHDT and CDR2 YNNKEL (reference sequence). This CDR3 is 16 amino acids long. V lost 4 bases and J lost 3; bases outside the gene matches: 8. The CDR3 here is CASSPAGTGGVYEQYF. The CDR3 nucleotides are TGTGCCAGCAGCCCCGCCGGGACAGGGGGAGTCTACGAGCAGTACTTC.

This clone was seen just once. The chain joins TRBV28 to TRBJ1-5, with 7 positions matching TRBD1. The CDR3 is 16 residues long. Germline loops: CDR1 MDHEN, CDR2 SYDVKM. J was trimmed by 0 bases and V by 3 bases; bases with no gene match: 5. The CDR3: CASSLGTEYSNQPQHF. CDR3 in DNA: TGTGCCAGCAGTTTGGGGACAGAGTATAGCAATCAGCCCCAGCATTTT.

The CDR3 sequence is CASSLRGKVRYEQYF. CDR3 sequence (DNA): TGTGCCAGCAGTTTAAGGGGGAAGGTTCGATACGAGCAGTACTTC. V and J are TRBV27 and TRBJ2-7, with D tentatively TRBD1 (6 bases). Germline lookup yields CDR1 MNHEY and CDR2 SMNVEV (reference sequence). CDR3 length: 15 amino acids. V was shortened by 2 bases and J by 4 bases, with 15 bases between the two germline ends.

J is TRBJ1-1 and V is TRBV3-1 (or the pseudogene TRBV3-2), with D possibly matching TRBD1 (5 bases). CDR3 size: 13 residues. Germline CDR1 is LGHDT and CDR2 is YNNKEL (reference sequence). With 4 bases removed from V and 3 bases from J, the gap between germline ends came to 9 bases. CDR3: CASSRQSDTEAFF. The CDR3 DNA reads TGTGCCAGCAGCCGACAGAGTGACACTGAAGCTTTCTTT.

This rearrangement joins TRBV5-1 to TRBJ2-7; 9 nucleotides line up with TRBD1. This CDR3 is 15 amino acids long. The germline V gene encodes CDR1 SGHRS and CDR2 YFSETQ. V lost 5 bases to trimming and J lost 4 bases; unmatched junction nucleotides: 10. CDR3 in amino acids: CASSVEWDRAYEQYF. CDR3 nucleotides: TGCGCCAGCAGTGTGGAGTGGGACAGGGCTTACGAGCAGTACTTC.

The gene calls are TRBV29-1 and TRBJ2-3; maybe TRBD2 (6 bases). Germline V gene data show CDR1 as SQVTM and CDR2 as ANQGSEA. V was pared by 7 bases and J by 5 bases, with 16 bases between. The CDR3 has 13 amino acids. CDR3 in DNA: TGCAGCGCTGTCGGGGGAGTGAAAGATACGCAGTATTTT. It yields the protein CSAVGGVKDTQYF.

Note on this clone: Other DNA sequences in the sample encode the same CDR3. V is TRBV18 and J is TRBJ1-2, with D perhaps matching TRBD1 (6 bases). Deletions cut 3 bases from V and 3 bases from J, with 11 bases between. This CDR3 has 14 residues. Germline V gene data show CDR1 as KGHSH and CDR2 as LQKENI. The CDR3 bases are TGTGCCAGCTCACCCAGGGGCGGCGACTATGGCTACACCTTC. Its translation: CASSPRGGDYGYTF.

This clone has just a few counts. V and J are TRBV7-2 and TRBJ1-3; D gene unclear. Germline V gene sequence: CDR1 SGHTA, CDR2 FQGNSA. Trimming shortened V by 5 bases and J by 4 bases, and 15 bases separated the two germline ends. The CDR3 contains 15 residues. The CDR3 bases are TGTGCCAGCAGCCTTTCTCGGTTGAGGGGAAACACCATATATTTT. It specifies CASSLSRLRGNTIYF.

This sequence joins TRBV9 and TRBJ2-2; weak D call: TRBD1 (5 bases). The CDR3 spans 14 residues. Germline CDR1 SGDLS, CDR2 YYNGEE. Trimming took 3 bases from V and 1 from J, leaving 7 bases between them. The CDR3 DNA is TGTGCCAGCAGCGACCAGGGGAACACCGGGGAGCTGTTTTTT. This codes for CASSDQGNTGELFF.

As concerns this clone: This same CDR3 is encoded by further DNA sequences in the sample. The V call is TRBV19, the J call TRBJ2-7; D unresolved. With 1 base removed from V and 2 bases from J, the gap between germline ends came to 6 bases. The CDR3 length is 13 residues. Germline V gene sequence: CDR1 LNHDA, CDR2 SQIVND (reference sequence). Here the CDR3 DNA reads TGTGCCAGTAGTATAGGGCAGGCCTACGAGCAGTACTTC. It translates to CASSIGQAYEQYF.

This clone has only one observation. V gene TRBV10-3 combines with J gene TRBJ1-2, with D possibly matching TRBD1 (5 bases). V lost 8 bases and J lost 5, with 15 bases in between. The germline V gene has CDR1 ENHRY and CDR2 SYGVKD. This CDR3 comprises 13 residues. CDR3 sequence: CAISGQHQYGYTF. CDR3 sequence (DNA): TGTGCCATCTCAGGACAACACCAATATGGCTACACCTTC.

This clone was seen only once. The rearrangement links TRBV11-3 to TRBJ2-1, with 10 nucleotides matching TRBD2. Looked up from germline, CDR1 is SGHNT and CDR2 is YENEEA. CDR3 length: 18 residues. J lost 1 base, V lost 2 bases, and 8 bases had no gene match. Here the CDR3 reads CASSLRAGGFSSYNEQFF. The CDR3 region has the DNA TGTGCCAGCAGCTTACGAGCGGGAGGGTTTAGTTCCTACAATGAGCAGTTCTTC.

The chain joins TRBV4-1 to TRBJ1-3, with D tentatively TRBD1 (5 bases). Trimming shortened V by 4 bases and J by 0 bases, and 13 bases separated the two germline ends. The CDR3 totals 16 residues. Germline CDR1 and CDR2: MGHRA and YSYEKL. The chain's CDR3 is CASSPRGTNSGNTIYF. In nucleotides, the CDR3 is TGCGCCAGCAGCCCGCGGGGGACCAACTCTGGAAACACCATATATTTT.

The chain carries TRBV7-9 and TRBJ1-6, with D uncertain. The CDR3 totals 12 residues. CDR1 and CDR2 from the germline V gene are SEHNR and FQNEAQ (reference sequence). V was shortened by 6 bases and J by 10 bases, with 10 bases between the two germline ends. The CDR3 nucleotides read TGTGCCAGCAGGAGCGGTGGCTCACCCCTCCACTTT. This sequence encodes CASRSGGSPLHF.

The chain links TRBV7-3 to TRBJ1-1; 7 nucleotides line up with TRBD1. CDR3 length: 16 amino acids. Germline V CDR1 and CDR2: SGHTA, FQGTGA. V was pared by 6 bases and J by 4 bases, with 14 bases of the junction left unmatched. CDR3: CASRVDRERCGTEAFF. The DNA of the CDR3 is TGTGCCAGCAGAGTCGACAGGGAGAGGTGCGGCACTGAAGCTTTCTTT.

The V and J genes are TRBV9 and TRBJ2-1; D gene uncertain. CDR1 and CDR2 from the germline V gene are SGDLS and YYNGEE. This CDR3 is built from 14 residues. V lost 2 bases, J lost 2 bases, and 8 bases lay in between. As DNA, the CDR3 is TGTGCCAGCAGCGTGGCTAGTACCTACAATGAGCAGTTCTTC. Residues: CASSVASTYNEQFF.